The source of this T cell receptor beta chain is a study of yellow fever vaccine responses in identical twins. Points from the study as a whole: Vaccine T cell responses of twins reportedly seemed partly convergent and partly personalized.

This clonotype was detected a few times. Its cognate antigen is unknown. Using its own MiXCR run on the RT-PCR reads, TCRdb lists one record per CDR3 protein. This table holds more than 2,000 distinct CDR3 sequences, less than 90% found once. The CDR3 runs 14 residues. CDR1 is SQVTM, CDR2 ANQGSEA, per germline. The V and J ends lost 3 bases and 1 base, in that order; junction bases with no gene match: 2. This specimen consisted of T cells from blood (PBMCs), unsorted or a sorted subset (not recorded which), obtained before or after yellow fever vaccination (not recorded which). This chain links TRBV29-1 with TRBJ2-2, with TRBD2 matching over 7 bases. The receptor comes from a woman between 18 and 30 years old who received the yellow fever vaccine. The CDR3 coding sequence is TGCAGCGTTGACGGGGGGTGGAACACCGGGGAGCTGTTTTTT. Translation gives CSVDGGWNTGELFF.